This T cell receptor beta chain was captured by sequencing in a study of regulatory T cells in long-lasting Graves disease. V lost 6 bases and J 7 bases, leaving 12 bases between the germline ends. Germline V gene data show CDR1 as MNHNS and CDR2 as SASEGT. The CDR3 totals 13 residues. Noted time point: persistent/refractory GD, antithyroid drugs over 5 years with positive TRAb. Extracted PBMC RNA gave rise to the TCR library. With EDTA tubes as the receptacles, approximately 10 milliliters of peripheral blood were drawn. iRepertoire HTBI primers and Arm-PCR of CDR3 regions built TCR beta libraries. MiXCR, run by TCRdb on the multiplex PCR reads, gives a single entry per CDR3 protein. Altogether about 460,000 distinct CDR3 sequences are present, approximately 23% being singletons, with the ten largest covering 13%. A few counts support this clonotype. Its antigen is as yet unknown. Study-wide results and limits: TCR diversity in persistent Graves' patients was below that of newly diagnosed ones. The study examined only peripheral blood, not thyroid tissue.

Here the sequenced sample was peripheral blood mononuclear cells (PBMCs), taken when the disease was refractory, from a patient treated with antithyroid drugs. V is TRBV6-1 and J is TRBJ1-4, with a possible D match to TRBD1 (5 bases). This TCR derives from a female donor with Graves disease. CDR3 in DNA: TGTGCCAGCAGGAGCAGGGCTGTTGAAAAACTGTTTTTT. Its translation is CASRSRAVEKLFF.